One sample yielded the 28 T cell receptor beta chains listed below, sequenced in a study of blood T cell repertoires in COVID-19. Profiled with immunoSEQ multiplex PCR; TCRdb holds only in-frame clones, not every one. The sample includes about 120,000 clones, 75% to 90% of them seen just once. Source material: peripheral blood. The receptors originated from a man aged 25-45 years with acute or convalescent COVID-19.

The chain recombines TRBV2 with TRBJ1-1, with 8 positions matching TRBD1. The germline gives CDR1 SNHLY, CDR2 FYNNEI. CDR3 length: 13 amino acids. V was clipped by 6 bases and J by 7 bases; unmatched bases: 7. The CDR3: CASRLQGGGEAFF. CDR3 coding DNA: TGTGCCAGCAGACTACAGGGGGGAGGTGAAGCTTTCTTT.

The chain combines TRBV6-2 or TRBV6-3 with TRBJ1-6, with D hard to call. Germline CDR1 reads MNHEY; CDR2 reads SVGEGT. CDR3 length: 14 amino acids. V lost 2 bases and J lost 5, with 7 bases in between. The CDR3 bases are TGTGCCAGCAGTTACGGGAGCGATAATTCACCCCTCCACTTT. It yields the protein CASSYGSDNSPLHF.

This chain joins TRBV18 and TRBJ2-7; 7 bases agree with TRBD1. The length of the CDR3 is 14 residues. V gave up 3 bases and J gave up 3 bases; unmatched junction bases: 5. Germline V gene lookup returns CDR1 KGHSH and CDR2 LQKENI. This CDR3 is CASSPRDRNYEQYV. The CDR3 region has the DNA TGTGCCAGCTCACCCCGGGACAGAAACTACGAGCAGTACGTC.

The CDR3: CASSTTTPLAGGTQETQYF. The DNA for the CDR3 is TGTGCCAGCAGCACAACTACCCCACTAGCGGGGGGTACTCAAGAGACCCAGTACTTC. The chain couples TRBV7-9 to TRBJ2-5, with 12 bases aligning to TRBD2. In germline, CDR1 is SEHNR, CDR2 FQNEAQ (reference sequence). After removal of 5 bases from V and 2 bases from J, the junction contained 15 bases not matched to a gene. This CDR3 region has 19 residues. Based on the CDR3 plus reference TRBV7-9 and TRBJ2-5, the full variable domain is DTGVSQNPRHKITKRGQNVTFRCDPISEHNRLYWYRQTLGQGPEFLTYFQNEAQLEKSRLLSDRFSAERPKGSFSTLEIQRTEQGDSAMYLCASSTTTPLAGGTQETQYFGPGTRLLVL.

The genes are TRBV5-6 and TRBJ1-2; TRBD1 might be the D (6 bases). The length of the CDR3 is 14 residues. V lost 6 bases and J 4 bases, leaving 16 bases between the germline ends. CDR1 SGHDT and CDR2 YYEEEE come from the germline V gene. The CDR3 here is CASTPPRGAYGYTF. Written as DNA, the CDR3 is TGTGCCAGCACCCCCCCCCGGGGGGCCTATGGCTACACCTTC.

Concerning this clone: An end of the junction does not agree with germline; a read error may underlie this. This chain uses TRBV7-7 with TRBJ2-1; a possible D gene is TRBD1 (5 bases). The CDR3 is made up of 14 amino acids. The germline gives CDR1 SSHAT, CDR2 FNYEAQ (reference sequence). The chain's CDR3 is CASSLDQGYNEQFF. The CDR3 region has the DNA TGTGCTAGCAGCTTAGACCAGGGATACAATGAGCAGTTCTTC.

This chain uses TRBV11-2 with TRBJ2-2; 9 nucleotides match TRBD2. V shed 9 bases and J 2 bases; nucleotides not matched to a gene: 10. This CDR3 comprises 16 residues. In germline, CDR1 is SGHAT, CDR2 FQNNGV. The CDR3 DNA sequence: TGTGCCAGTGGGTTAGCGGGAGTTGAAAACACCGGGGAGCTGTTTTTT. It is translated as CASGLAGVENTGELFF.

J is TRBJ1-1 and V is TRBV9, with D perhaps TRBD1 (5 bases). Trimming shortened V by 4 bases and J by 3 bases, and 16 bases separated the two germline ends. The CDR3 length is 15 residues. The germline V gene has CDR1 SGDLS and CDR2 YYNGEE. The CDR3: CASSTRDSLDTEAFF. Written as DNA, the CDR3 is TGTGCCAGCAGCACCAGGGACTCCTTGGACACTGAAGCTTTCTTT.

CDR3 sequence: CASSYSQDGGYTF. The DNA for the CDR3 is TGTGCCAGCAGTTACAGTCAGGATGGCGGCTACACCTTC. The chain employs TRBV6-5 and TRBJ1-2; D not resolved. Deletions cut 2 bases from V and 8 bases from J, with 12 bases between. This CDR3 is built from 13 residues. The V gene's germline CDR1 is MNHEY and CDR2 SVGAGI.

The chain recombines TRBV3-1 (or the pseudogene TRBV3-2) with TRBJ1-2, with D perhaps TRBD1 (5 bases). CDR1 is LGHDT and CDR2 is YNNKEL in the germline V gene (reference sequence). V was trimmed by 4 bases and J by 4 bases, leaving 16 bases between them. CDR3 length: 15 amino acids. The CDR3 region has the DNA TGTGCCAGCAGCCCCGGAGGGGATGTTGGCTATGGCTACACCTTC. This sequence encodes CASSPGGDVGYGYTF.

Only a few counts were recorded for this clone. V gene TRBV3-1 (or the pseudogene TRBV3-2) combines with J gene TRBJ1-2; 9 bases match TRBD1. The CDR3 runs to 11 residues. Per the germline V gene, CDR1 is LGHDT and CDR2 is YNNKEL (reference sequence). Trimming removed 8 bases from V and 6 bases from J; junction bases left unmatched: 1. CDR3 residues: CASGTGHGYTF. The DNA of the CDR3 is TGTGCCAGCGGGACAGGGCATGGCTACACCTTC.

This clone was counted a few times. V and J are TRBV5-1 and TRBJ1-2; no clear D gene. The CDR3 is 12 residues long. V lost 5 bases to trimming and J lost 4 bases, with 9 bases between them. CDR1 and CDR2 from the germline V gene are SGHRS and YFSETQ. The CDR3 region has the DNA TGCGCCAGCAGTGAGGGAGGCTATGGCTACACCTTC. Translation: CASSEGGYGYTF.

This chain connects TRBV2 to TRBJ1-2; 7 bases fit TRBD1. Germline loops: CDR1 SNHLY, CDR2 FYNNEI. V lost 4 bases and J lost 8; bases outside the gene matches: 7. This CDR3 has 13 amino acids. In DNA form, the CDR3 reads TGTGCCAGCAGTGTCGGACAGGCTCGGGGCTACACCTTC. Amino acids: CASSVGQARGYTF.

This clone came up a few times. The chain has TRBV6-5 and TRBJ1-2; weak D call: TRBD1 (5 bases). Germline CDR1 is MNHEY and CDR2 is SVGAGI. The CDR3 length is 14 residues. V dropped 2 bases and J dropped 7 bases, with 14 bases sitting between them. CDR3 sequence (DNA): TGTGCCAGCAGTTACGATCAGGGCGCTGGTGGCTACACCTTC. Translating it yields CASSYDQGAGGYTF.

V and J are TRBV4-3 and TRBJ1-4; TRBD1 matches at 11 bases. The ends lost 1 base at V and 3 bases at J; junction bases unmatched: 4. Germline V gene data show CDR1 as LGHNA and CDR2 as YSLEER. This CDR3 region has 17 residues. As DNA, the CDR3 is TGCGCCAGCAGCCAAGCCGGGACAGGGGGTCCTAATGAAAAACTGTTTTTT. Its protein product is CASSQAGTGGPNEKLFF.

This rearrangement joins TRBV29-1 to TRBJ2-3; D perhaps matches TRBD2 (5 bases). CDR3 size: 14 residues. Trimming removed 8 bases at V and 0 bases at J, with 15 bases between. Germline CDR1 SQVTM, CDR2 ANQGSEA. CDR3 nucleotide sequence: TGCAGCATGATAGCGAGTCTTAGCACAGATACGCAGTATTTT. Its translation is CSMIASLSTDTQYF.

This chain connects TRBV19 to TRBJ1-2; D remains ambiguous. The length of the CDR3 is 13 residues. V dropped 7 bases and J dropped 1 base, with 10 bases sitting between them. CDR1 is LNHDA, CDR2 SQIVND, per germline (reference sequence). The DNA of the CDR3 is TGTGCCAGTACCGTTAACTTTAACTATGGCTACACCTTC. Amino acid sequence: CASTVNFNYGYTF.

V and J are TRBV15 and TRBJ2-2, with TRBD2 as a possible D gene (7 bases). Germline V lookup: CDR1 LNHNV, CDR2 YYDKDF (reference sequence). V lost 0 bases, J lost 6 bases, and 17 bases lay in between. This CDR3 has 17 residues. CDR3 region: CATSRDGGGSSPGELFF. The CDR3, as DNA: TGTGCCACCAGCAGAGATGGGGGCGGGAGTTCTCCCGGGGAGCTGTTTTTT.

This clone was recorded a few times. The chain links TRBV3-1 (or the pseudogene TRBV3-2) to TRBJ1-5; D remains unclear. Germline V lookup: CDR1 LGHDT, CDR2 YNNKEL (reference sequence). Trimming removed 3 bases from V and 5 bases from J, with 14 bases in between. The CDR3 totals 15 residues. For the CDR3, the DNA is TGTGCCAGCAGCCATGGCAACAACGGGGATCAGCCCCAGCATTTT. It is translated as CASSHGNNGDQPQHF.

By sample fraction, this clone is medium-sized (0.01 to 0.1%). The gene calls are TRBV4-3 and TRBJ1-3; D not resolved. The ends were cut back, 0 bases at V and 0 bases at J, with 9 bases in the middle. The CDR3 loop spans 16 amino acids. Germline V gene data show CDR1 as LGHNA and CDR2 as YSLEER. In DNA form, the CDR3 reads TGCGCCAGCAGCCAAGATCTGCCCGGCTCTGGAAACACCATATATTTT. It yields the protein CASSQDLPGSGNTIYF.

The chain recombines TRBV10-2 with TRBJ2-5; tentatively, D is TRBD2 (7 bases). There are 16 residues in the CDR3. V gave up 0 bases and J gave up 5 bases, with 16 bases separating them. CDR1 and CDR2 (germline): WSHSY, SAAADI. CDR3 residues: CASSESNWGGQETQYF. CDR3 nucleotide sequence: TGCGCCAGCAGTGAGTCAAATTGGGGGGGGCAGGAGACCCAGTACTTC.

The chain combines TRBV2 with TRBJ2-2; D gene ambiguous. The CDR3 loop spans 13 amino acids. Trimming removed 6 bases from V and 6 bases from J, with 11 bases in between. Germline CDR1 reads SNHLY; CDR2 reads FYNNEI. The CDR3 bases are TGTGCCAGCAGGGGCCTTGCCGCCGGGGAGCTGTTTTTT. This translates into CASRGLAAGELFF.

This clone was observed a handful of times. V usage is TRBV29-1 and J usage is TRBJ1-2; TRBD1 might be the D (6 bases). This CDR3 spans 13 amino acids. Germline V gives CDR1 SQVTM, CDR2 ANQGSEA. The V and J ends lost 5 bases and 3 bases respectively, with 13 bases between them. The CDR3 region has the DNA TGCAGCGTTTCCAGAGGGGGTGACTATGGCTACACCTTC. It is translated as CSVSRGGDYGYTF.

The chain links TRBV4-3 to TRBJ2-5; tentatively, D is TRBD1 (5 bases). The V and J ends lost 4 bases and 2 bases respectively, with 14 bases between them. Germline CDR1 reads LGHNA; CDR2 reads YSLEER. The CDR3 loop spans 15 amino acids. The CDR3 nucleotides read TGCGCCAGCAGCCGACAGACTGGGCCGCAAGAGACCCAGTACTTC. It specifies CASSRQTGPQETQYF.

The chain couples TRBV5-5 to TRBJ2-1; 7 nucleotides line up with TRBD2. The CDR3 consists of 15 residues. Looked up from germline, CDR1 is SGHKS and CDR2 is YYEKEE (reference sequence). V lost 6 bases to trimming and J lost 6 bases; unmatched junction nucleotides: 12. The chain's CDR3 is CASNDGLLALNEQFF. The CDR3, as DNA: TGTGCCAGCAACGATGGTTTACTAGCGCTCAATGAGCAGTTCTTC.

The chain is built from TRBV3-1 (or the pseudogene TRBV3-2) and TRBJ1-3; D is perhaps TRBD1 (6 bases). Trimming took off 1 base at V and 4 bases at J, with 14 bases between the two ends. This CDR3 region has 16 residues. In germline, CDR1 is LGHDT, CDR2 YNNKEL (reference sequence). The CDR3 bases are TGTGCCAGCAGCCAAGTCGGGGGGGCCGGAGGAAACACCATATATTTT. This sequence encodes CASSQVGGAGGNTIYF.

The chain joins TRBV6-5 to TRBJ1-1; TRBD1 agrees at 8 bases. V lost 2 bases, J lost 5 bases, and 4 bases stayed unmatched. CDR1 and CDR2 from the germline V gene are MNHEY and SVGAGI. The CDR3 is made up of 14 amino acids. CDR3 DNA: TGTGCCAGCAGTTACATCACAGGGGGGACTGAAGCTTTCTTT. Protein product: CASSYITGGTEAFF.

The gene calls are TRBV5-1 and TRBJ2-3; TRBD2 agrees at 7 bases. CDR1 is SGHRS and CDR2 is YFSETQ in the germline V gene. The CDR3 is 17 residues long. V shed 4 bases, J shed 2 bases, and the junction held 13 bases outside the gene matches. The DNA of the CDR3 is TGCGCCAGCAGCCCTCTTGGAGCGGGAAAAAACACAGATACGCAGTATTTT. Residues: CASSPLGAGKNTDTQYF.